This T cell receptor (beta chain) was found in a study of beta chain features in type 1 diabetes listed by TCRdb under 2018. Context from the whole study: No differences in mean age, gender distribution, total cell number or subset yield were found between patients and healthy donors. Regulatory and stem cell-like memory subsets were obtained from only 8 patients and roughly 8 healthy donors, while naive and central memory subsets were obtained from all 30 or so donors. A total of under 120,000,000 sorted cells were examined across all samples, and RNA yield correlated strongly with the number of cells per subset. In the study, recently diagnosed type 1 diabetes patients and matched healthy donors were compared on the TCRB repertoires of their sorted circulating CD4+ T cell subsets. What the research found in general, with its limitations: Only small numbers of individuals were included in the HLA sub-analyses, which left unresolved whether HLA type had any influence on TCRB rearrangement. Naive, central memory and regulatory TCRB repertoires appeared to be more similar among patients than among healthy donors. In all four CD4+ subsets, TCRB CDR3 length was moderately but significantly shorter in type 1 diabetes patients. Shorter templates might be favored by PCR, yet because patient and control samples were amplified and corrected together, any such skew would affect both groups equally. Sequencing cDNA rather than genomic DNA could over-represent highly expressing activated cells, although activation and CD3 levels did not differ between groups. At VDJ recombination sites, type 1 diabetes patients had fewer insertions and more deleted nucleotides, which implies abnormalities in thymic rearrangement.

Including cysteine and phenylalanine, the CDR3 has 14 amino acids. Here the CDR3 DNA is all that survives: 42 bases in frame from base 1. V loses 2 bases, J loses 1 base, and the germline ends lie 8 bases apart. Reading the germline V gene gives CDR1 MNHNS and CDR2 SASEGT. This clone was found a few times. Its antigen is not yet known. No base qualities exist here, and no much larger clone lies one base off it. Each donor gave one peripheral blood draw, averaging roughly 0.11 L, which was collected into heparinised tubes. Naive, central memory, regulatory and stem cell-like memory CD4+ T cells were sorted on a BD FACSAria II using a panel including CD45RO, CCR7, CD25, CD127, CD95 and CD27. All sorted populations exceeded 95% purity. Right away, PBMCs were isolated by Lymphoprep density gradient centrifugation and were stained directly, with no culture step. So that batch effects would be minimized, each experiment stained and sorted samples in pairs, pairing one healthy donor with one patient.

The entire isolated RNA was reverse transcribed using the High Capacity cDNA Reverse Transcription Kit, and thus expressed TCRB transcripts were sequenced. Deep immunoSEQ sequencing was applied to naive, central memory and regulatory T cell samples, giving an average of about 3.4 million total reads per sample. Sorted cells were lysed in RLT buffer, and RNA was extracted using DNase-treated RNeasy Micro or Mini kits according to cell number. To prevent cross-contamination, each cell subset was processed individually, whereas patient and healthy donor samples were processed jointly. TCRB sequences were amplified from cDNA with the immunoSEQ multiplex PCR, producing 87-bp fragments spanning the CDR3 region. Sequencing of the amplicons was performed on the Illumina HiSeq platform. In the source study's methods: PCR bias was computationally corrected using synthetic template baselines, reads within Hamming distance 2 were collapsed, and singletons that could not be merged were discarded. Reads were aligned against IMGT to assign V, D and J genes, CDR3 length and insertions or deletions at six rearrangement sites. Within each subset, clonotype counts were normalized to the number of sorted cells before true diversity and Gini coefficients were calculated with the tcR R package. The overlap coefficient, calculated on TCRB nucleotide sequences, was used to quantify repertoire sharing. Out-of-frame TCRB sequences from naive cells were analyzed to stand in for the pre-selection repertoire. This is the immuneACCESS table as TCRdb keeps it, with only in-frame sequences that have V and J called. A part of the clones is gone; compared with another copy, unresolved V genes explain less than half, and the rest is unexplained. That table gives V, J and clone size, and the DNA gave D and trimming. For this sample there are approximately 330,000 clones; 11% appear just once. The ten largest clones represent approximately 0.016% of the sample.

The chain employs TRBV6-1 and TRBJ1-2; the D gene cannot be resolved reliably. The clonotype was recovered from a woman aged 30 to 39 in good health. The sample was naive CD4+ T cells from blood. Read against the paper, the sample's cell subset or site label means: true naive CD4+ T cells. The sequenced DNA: TGTGCCAGCAGTGAAATCGGGGATAACTATGGCTACACCTTC. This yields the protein CASSEIGDNYGYTF.